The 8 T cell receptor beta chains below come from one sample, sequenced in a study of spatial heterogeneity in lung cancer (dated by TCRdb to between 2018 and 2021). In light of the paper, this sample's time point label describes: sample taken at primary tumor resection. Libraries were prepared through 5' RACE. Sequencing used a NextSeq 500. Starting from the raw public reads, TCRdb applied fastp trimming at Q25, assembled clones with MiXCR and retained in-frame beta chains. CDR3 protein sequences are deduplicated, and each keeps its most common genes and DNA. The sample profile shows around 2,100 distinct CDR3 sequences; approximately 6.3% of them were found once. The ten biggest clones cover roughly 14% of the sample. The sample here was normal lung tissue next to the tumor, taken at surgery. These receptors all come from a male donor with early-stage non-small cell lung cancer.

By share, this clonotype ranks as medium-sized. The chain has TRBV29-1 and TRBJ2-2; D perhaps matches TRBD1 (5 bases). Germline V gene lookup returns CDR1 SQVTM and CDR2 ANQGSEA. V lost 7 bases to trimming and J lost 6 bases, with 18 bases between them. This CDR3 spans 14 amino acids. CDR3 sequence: CSAGKDILSGELFF. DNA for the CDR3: TGCAGCGCCGGAAAGGACATCTTGTCCGGGGAGCTGTTTTTT.

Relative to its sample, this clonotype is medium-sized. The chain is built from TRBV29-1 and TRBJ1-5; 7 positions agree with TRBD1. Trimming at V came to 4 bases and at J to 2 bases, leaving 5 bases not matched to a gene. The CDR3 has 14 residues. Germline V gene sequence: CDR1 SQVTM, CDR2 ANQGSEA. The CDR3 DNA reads TGCAGCGTTGGGGCAGGGGGTCGCAATCAGCCCCAGCATTTT. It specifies CSVGAGGRNQPQHF.

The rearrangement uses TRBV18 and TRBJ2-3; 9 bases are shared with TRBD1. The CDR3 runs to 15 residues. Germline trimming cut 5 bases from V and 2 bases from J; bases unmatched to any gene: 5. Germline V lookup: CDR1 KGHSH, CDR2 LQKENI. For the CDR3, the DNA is TGTGCCAGCTCATCCCGGGACAGGGACACAGATACGCAGTATTTT. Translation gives CASSSRDRDTDTQYF.

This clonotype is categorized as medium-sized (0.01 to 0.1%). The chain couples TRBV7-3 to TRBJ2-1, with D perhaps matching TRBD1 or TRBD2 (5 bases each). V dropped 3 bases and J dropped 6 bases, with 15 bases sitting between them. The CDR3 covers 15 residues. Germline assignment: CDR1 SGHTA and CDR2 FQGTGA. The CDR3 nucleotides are TGTGCCAGCAGCTTTCTCCGGGGCGTGGGCAATGAGCAGTTCTTC. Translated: CASSFLRGVGNEQFF.

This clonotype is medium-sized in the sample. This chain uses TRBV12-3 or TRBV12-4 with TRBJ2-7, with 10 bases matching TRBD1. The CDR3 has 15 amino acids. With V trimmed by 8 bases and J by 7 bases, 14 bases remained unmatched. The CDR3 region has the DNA TGTGCCAGCCGATCGCCCGGCGGGGGACAGGGGGAGCAGTACTTC. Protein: CASRSPGGGQGEQYF.

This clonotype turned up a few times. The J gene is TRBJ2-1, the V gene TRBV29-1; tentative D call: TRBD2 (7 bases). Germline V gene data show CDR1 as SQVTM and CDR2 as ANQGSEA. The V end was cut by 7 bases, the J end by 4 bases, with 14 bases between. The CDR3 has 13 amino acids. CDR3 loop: CSAGGDTYNEQFF. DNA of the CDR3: TGCAGCGCTGGGGGGGACACTTACAATGAGCAGTTCTTC.

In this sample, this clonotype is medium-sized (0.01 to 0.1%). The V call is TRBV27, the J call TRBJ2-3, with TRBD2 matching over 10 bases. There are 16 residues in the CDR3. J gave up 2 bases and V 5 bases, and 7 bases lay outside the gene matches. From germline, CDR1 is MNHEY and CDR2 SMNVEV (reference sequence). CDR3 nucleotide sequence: TGTGCCAGCAGTCCCGGACTAGCGGATATCACAGATACGCAGTATTTT. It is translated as CASSPGLADITDTQYF.

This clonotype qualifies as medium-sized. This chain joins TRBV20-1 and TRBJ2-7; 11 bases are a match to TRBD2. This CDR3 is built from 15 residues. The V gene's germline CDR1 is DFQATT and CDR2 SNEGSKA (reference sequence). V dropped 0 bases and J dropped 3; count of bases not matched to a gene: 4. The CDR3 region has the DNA TGCAGTGCTAGAGATCTAGCGGGAGGCTTCTACGAGCAGTACTTC. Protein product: CSARDLAGGFYEQYF.